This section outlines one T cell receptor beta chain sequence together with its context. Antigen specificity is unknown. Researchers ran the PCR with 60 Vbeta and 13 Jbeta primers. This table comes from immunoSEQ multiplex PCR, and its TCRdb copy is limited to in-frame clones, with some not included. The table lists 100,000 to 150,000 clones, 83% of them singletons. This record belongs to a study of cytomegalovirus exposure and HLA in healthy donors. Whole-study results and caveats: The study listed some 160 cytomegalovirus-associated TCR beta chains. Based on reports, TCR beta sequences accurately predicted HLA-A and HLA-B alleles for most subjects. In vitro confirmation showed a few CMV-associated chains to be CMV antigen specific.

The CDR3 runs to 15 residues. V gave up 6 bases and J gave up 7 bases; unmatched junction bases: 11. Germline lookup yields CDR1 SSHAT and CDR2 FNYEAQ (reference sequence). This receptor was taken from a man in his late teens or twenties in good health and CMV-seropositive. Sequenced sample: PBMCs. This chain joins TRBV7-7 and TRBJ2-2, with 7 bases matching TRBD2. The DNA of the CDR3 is TGTGCCAGCAGACCCCTCAGCGGGGTGAACGGGGAGCTGTTTTTT. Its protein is CASRPLSGVNGELFF.